This T cell receptor (beta chain) is drawn from a study of T cells in localized non-small cell lung cancer. Overall study findings and caveats: It was uninvolved adjacent lung that showed the highest T cell clonality, exceeding tumor.

Concerning this clone: The antigen remains unidentified.

The germline gives CDR1 SGHNT, CDR2 YENEEA. There are 17 residues in the CDR3. V gave up 2 bases and J gave up 1 base, with 15 bases separating them. Clones were read by immunoSEQ multiplex PCR, and TCRdb kept only the in-frame ones, dropping some. The data hold some 2,500 clones, with under 40% observed a single time. This clonotype was sampled from a male donor aged 60 or older with stage I squamous cell lung carcinoma. This material consisted of lung tumor tissue, taken before any cancer treatment. The rearrangement joins TRBV11-3 to TRBJ2-1; TRBD1 is a possible D gene (5 bases). The chain's CDR3 is CASSLTYQGASYNEQFF. CDR3 DNA: TGTGCCAGCAGCTTAACGTATCAGGGCGCATCCTACAATGAGCAGTTCTTC.